Listed here is a single T cell receptor (beta chain). This CDR3 contains 14 residues. V gave up 1 base and J gave up 2 bases, with 10 bases separating them. Germline loops: CDR1 DFQATT, CDR2 SNEGSKA (reference sequence). TCR beta sequencing covered blood CD8+ and CD4+ T cells. Controls comprised healthy donors matched for age and sex. FACS enriched CD8+ TEMRA cells, while bulk CD8+ and CD4+ were negatively isolated. This entry is derived from a study of CD8 T cells in Susac syndrome. RNA amounts of about 0.5 to 1 ug underwent reverse transcription with random hexamers. The amplification used immunoSEQ multiplex PCR on TCR beta CDR3; it spanned 54 Vbeta and 13 Jbeta. Each CDR3 protein is one row after TCRdb ran MiXCR on the immunoSEQ multiplex PCR reads. The data show about 160,000 distinct CDR3 sequences, around 93% seen once.

The rearrangement uses TRBV20-1 and TRBJ2-3, with D uncertain. The sequenced sample consisted of CD4+ T cells from PBMCs. The sequence derives from a human donor in good health. CDR3: CSARAGPSTDTQYF. The CDR3 DNA reads as TGCAGTGCTAGAGCGGGTCCTTCCACAGATACGCAGTATTTT.